The TCR beta chain under discussion was sequenced for a study of T cells after yellow fever vaccination (dated by TCRdb to about 2019). At the level of the whole study: Libraries from fractions with low cell numbers were prepared with the SMART-Seq v4 Ultra Low Input RNA kit. Bulk TCR alpha and beta repertoires were sequenced longitudinally to track T-cell clones before and after primary and booster YFV17D yellow fever vaccination. The cohort comprised two healthy male donors, one aged 18 to 30 and one aged 30 to 39 years. Blood was collected at multiple timepoints before and after primary and secondary immunization, and bulk PBMC replicates and cell subsets were isolated.

This clonotype occurred many times. Its antigen is currently not known. No base-level quality is on record; no much larger clone is a single base apart. Trimming accounts for 4 bases at V and 5 bases at J, while the number of junction bases matched to no gene is 14. Measured from the cysteine to the phenylalanine, the CDR3 is 18 residues long. Only the CDR3 portion is preserved as DNA: 54 bases, with reading frame beginning at the first base. Looking up the germline V gene yields CDR1 LGHNA and CDR2 YSLEER. Broad study findings and their caveats: Most clones expanded after primary vaccination were re-detected after the booster (almost 98% of CD4 and roughly 87% of CD8), suggesting broad memory maintenance. A small fraction of clonotypes appeared in both the CD4 and CD8 compartments, likely as a result of convergent recombination. The study included only two donors, which limits how far the findings can be generalized. Computational filtering was needed because FACS-sorted repertoires could contain abundant contaminating clonotypes from the bulk population. The secondary T-cell response was found to be weaker but faster than the primary response, with a peak reached on day 5 rather than on day 15.

TCR cDNA was synthesized by 5'RACE template switching, which introduced a universal primer site and unique molecular identifiers. Priming of cDNA synthesis was performed from both the TCR alpha and TCR beta constant segments. Library amplification used two PCR steps, and the second PCR step added sample barcodes and sequencing adapters. Sequencing of libraries was performed on Illumina HiSeq 2500 (2x100 bp) or NovaSeq (2x150 bp). As for the original processing: MIGEC handled demultiplexing of reads and collapsing into UMI consensus sequences, while MiXCR performed V(D)J alignment. Using edgeR on replicate PBMC samples, clonotypes were called vaccine-responding if FDR was below 0.01 and the log2 fold change was above 5 up to day 15. CD4 or CD8 identity was assigned to each bulk clonotype according to whether the clonotype was present at higher abundance in the sequenced CD4 repertoire or the sequenced CD8 repertoire. TCRdb trimmed the raw reads at Q25, called clones with MiXCR and kept productive beta chains. Entries are consolidated by CDR3 protein sequence, retaining the most common genes and DNA. TCRdb assigned the V and J calls; the authors' analysis was not used. This sample holds about 630,000 distinct CDR3 sequences; roughly 12% were observed only once. The ten largest clones capture 15% of the sample.

This specimen's treatment or condition label, interpreted: live attenuated yellow fever vaccine strain. At each blood-draw timepoint, two biological replicates of bulk PBMCs were obtained. A standard Ficoll-Paque protocol was used to isolate PBMCs from peripheral blood. TriZol was used to extract RNA from bulk PBMCs, from CD4 and CD8 fractions, and from dextramer-positive and dextramer-negative fractions. This material consisted of PBMCs, taken on the day of the yellow fever booster vaccination. The V and J segments used are TRBV4-3 and TRBJ2-1, with 10 middle bases fitting TRBD2. The receptor comes from a man aged 25-40 years who received the YFV17D yellow fever vaccine. This receptor has the CDR3 CASSRLGGRTSGHNEQFF. The DNA reads as follows: TGCGCCAGCAGCCGGCTAGGCGGGCGGACTAGCGGTCACAATGAGCAGTTCTTC.